This T cell receptor (beta chain) was documented in a study of beta chain features in type 1 diabetes. The CDR3 spans 14 residues. V shed 0 bases and J shed 3 bases, with 7 bases lying between them. The V gene's germline CDR1 is SGDLS and CDR2 YYNGEE. Expressed TCRB transcripts got sequenced, as all isolated RNA was reverse transcribed. The average output of naive, central memory and regulatory T cell samples was approximately 3.6 million reads. This table comes from immunoSEQ multiplex PCR, and its TCRdb copy is limited to in-frame clones, with some not included. The sample includes about 650,000 clones, 12% of them seen just once. Notes on the study in general: Researchers caution that PCR might favor shorter templates, equally among patients and controls. Cells with high TCR expression could be over-represented when cDNA is sequenced. Fewer insertions but more deletions were seen at VDJ junctions in type 1 diabetes patients. All four CD4+ subsets of Type 1 diabetes patients contained TCRB CDR3s that were moderately but significantly shorter.

This clone has a handful of counts. Its target is unknown. J is TRBJ2-1 and V is TRBV9; no reliable D call. The TCR was taken from a man aged 30 to 45 with type 1 diabetes. Specimen: naive CD4+ T cells from blood. CDR3 region: CASSVAQVYNEQFF. CDR3 DNA: TGTGCCAGCAGCGTAGCGCAGGTCTACAATGAGCAGTTCTTC.